The 30 T cell receptor beta chains below come from one sample, sequenced in a study of graft-versus-host responses after intestinal transplantation. Antigens of these TCRs are unknown. Generated by immunoSEQ multiplex PCR, the TCRdb table keeps only in-frame clones and is missing some. The repertoire has under 90,000 clones, 75% to 95% of them found once; the top ten carry about 0.34%. Sequenced here: unstimulated CD4+ T cells sorted from spleen or lymph node cells, sampled before transplant. These receptor sequences come from a human donor who was the organ donor for an intestinal transplant.

Written as DNA, the CDR3 is TGTGCCAGCTCACCAGCGGGAACCACAGATACGCAGTATTTT. The encoded protein is CASSPAGTTDTQYF. The J gene is TRBJ2-3, the V gene TRBV18; D possibly corresponds to TRBD2 (6 bases). CDR3 length: 14 residues. The ends were cut back, 2 bases at V and 2 bases at J, with 8 bases in the middle. Germline values: CDR1 KGHSH, CDR2 LQKENI.

V is TRBV19 and J is TRBJ2-7; 7 bases line up with TRBD1. V lost 6 bases, J lost 0 bases, and 8 bases stayed unmatched. CDR3 length: 15 amino acids. Germline V gene sequence: CDR1 LNHDA, CDR2 SQIVND (reference sequence). CDR3 DNA sequence: TGTGCCAGTAGGGCACGGGACAGCAGCTCCTACGAGCAGTACTTC. Translating gives CASRARDSSSYEQYF. Using reference TRBV19 and TRBJ2-7 for the parts outside the CDR3, the full variable domain is DGGITQSPKYLFRKEGQNVTLSCEQNLNHDAMYWYRQDPGQGLRLIYYSQIVNDFQKGDIAEGYSVSREKKESFPLTVTSAQKNPTAFYLCASRARDSSSYEQYFGPGTRLTVT.

The rearrangement links TRBV10-3 to TRBJ1-4; D gene unclear. Germline values: CDR1 ENHRY, CDR2 SYGVKD. V dropped 4 bases and J dropped 6 bases, with 9 bases sitting between them. The CDR3 loop spans 13 amino acids. The CDR3 DNA reads as TGTGCCATCAGTGTGAGAGAGGATGAAAAACTGTTTTTT. Translating it yields CAISVREDEKLFF.

The rearrangement uses TRBV7-2 and TRBJ1-1, with no clear D. The germline CDR1 and CDR2 sequences are SGHTA and FQGNSA. This CDR3 contains 13 residues. V dropped 5 bases and J dropped 1 base, with 8 bases sitting between them. The CDR3 sequence is CASSAGENTEAFF. The CDR3 coding sequence is TGTGCCAGCAGCGCCGGGGAGAACACTGAAGCTTTCTTT.

About this clone: Different DNA sequences within this sample yield the same CDR3. The V call is TRBV6-1, the J call TRBJ1-2; 7 positions match TRBD1. CDR1 is MNHNS, CDR2 SASEGT, per germline. The junction had 1 base not matched to a gene; V was cut back by 4 bases and J by 2 bases. This CDR3 contains 13 residues. Here the CDR3 DNA reads TGTGCCAGCAGTGCACAGGGGAACTATGGCTACACCTTC. Amino acid sequence: CASSAQGNYGYTF.

The chain uses TRBV7-8 and TRBJ1-2; D remains ambiguous. Germline loops: CDR1 SGHVS, CDR2 FQNEAQ. V lost 3 bases and J lost 6, with 20 bases in between. This CDR3 spans 16 amino acids. CDR3 sequence: CASSFSLWPSGDGYTF. CDR3 DNA: TGTGCCAGCAGCTTTAGTTTATGGCCGTCCGGGGATGGCTACACCTTC.

The chain is built from TRBV6-4 and TRBJ1-1; 8 nucleotides match TRBD1. The V and J ends lost 4 bases and 4 bases, in that order; junction bases with no gene match: 2. The CDR3 is made up of 13 amino acids. The germline gives CDR1 MRHNA, CDR2 SNTAGT. This CDR3 reads CASSADRGTEAFF. The CDR3 coding sequence is TGTGCCAGCAGTGCCGACAGGGGCACTGAAGCTTTCTTT.

Comment on this clone: At one end, the junction sequence differs from germline, possibly due to a read error. The chain uses TRBV7-7 and TRBJ2-1, with D possibly being TRBD1 (5 bases). CDR3 length: 14 residues. CDR1 and CDR2 (germline): SSHAT, FNYEAQ (reference sequence). CDR3 residues: CASSLAGARDEQFF. CDR3 sequence (DNA): TGTGCTAGCAGCTTAGCAGGAGCCAGGGATGAGCAGTTCTTC.

This clone was observed a few times. The chain carries TRBV29-1 and TRBJ2-3, with 7 bases identical to TRBD1. V lost 4 bases and J lost 4; bases outside the gene matches: 5. The CDR3 spans 13 residues. Germline V gives CDR1 SQVTM, CDR2 ANQGSEA. The CDR3 DNA reads as TGCAGCGTTGGACAGGGTACTTCAGATACGCAGTATTTT. This gives the protein CSVGQGTSDTQYF.

V and J are TRBV7-2 and TRBJ1-2; D gene unclear. The CDR3 sequence is 14 residues long. The V and J ends lost 5 bases and 4 bases respectively, with 14 bases between them. Germline loops: CDR1 SGHTA, CDR2 FQGNSA. CDR3 sequence: CASSPGQVTYGYTF. CDR3 nucleotide sequence: TGTGCCAGCAGCCCCGGTCAGGTCACCTATGGCTACACCTTC.

The genes are TRBV9 and TRBJ1-2; D is ambiguous. Between the trimmed V and J ends, which lost 0 bases and 5 bases, there was a span of 11 bases. The CDR3 runs 14 residues. The germline V gene has CDR1 SGDLS and CDR2 YYNGEE. The CDR3 DNA is TGTGCCAGCAGCGTAGGACCGGAGATTTATGGCTACACCTTC. Protein product: CASSVGPEIYGYTF. The whole variable domain, filled in from reference TRBV9 and TRBJ1-2, reads DSGVTQTPKHLITATGQRVTLRCSPRSGDLSVYWYQQSLDQGLQFLIQYYNGEERAKGNILERFSAQQFPDLHSELNLSSLELGDSALYFCASSVGPEIYGYTFGSGTRLTVV.

This clone was seen once. This sequence joins TRBV5-4 and TRBJ2-3; TRBD2 matches at 13 bases. This CDR3 contains 18 residues. Germline V gene lookup returns CDR1 SGHNT and CDR2 YYREEE (reference sequence). J gave up 2 bases and V 4 bases, and 10 bases lay outside the gene matches. CDR3 nucleotides: TGTGCCAGCAGCATCCAGAGACTAGCGGGAGGAATCACAGATACGCAGTATTTT. The encoded protein is CASSIQRLAGGITDTQYF. The full variable domain, with the rest looked up from reference TRBV5-4 and TRBJ2-3, is ETGVTQSPTHLIKTRGQQVTLRCSSQSGHNTVSWYQQALGQGPQFIFQYYREEENGRGNFPPRFSGLQFPNYSSELNVNALELDDSALYLCASSIQRLAGGITDTQYFGPGTRLTVL.

The genes are TRBV19 and TRBJ1-2, with 7 bases matching TRBD1. The CDR3 length is 12 residues. The V segment lost 7 bases and the J segment 3 bases; nucleotides outside the gene matches: 2. The germline V gene encodes CDR1 LNHDA and CDR2 SQIVND (reference sequence). CDR3 protein: CASTGTDYGYTF. The CDR3 DNA reads as TGTGCCAGTACCGGGACAGACTATGGCTACACCTTC.

The chain recombines TRBV12-5 with TRBJ1-5, with D maybe TRBD1 (6 bases). Germline V lookup: CDR1 LGHNT, CDR2 FRNRAP. The CDR3 consists of 16 residues. The germline V and J ends were trimmed by 1 base and 2 bases, with 12 bases remaining between them. The CDR3, as DNA: TGTGCTAGTGGTTTGGACGCAGGGGTTGGCAATCAGCCCCAGCATTTT. Protein sequence: CASGLDAGVGNQPQHF.

The chain joins TRBV2 to TRBJ1-3, with D maybe TRBD1 (6 bases). Per germline, CDR1 SNHLY and CDR2 FYNNEI. Trimming left V 6 bases short and J 4 bases short, with 13 bases between. The CDR3 covers 14 residues. Here the CDR3 DNA reads TGTGCCAGCAGGAGGACAGCCGAAGGAAACACCATATATTTT. Amino acid sequence: CASRRTAEGNTIYF. Based on the CDR3 plus reference TRBV2 and TRBJ1-3, the full variable domain is EPEVTQTPSHQVTQMGQEVILRCVPISNHLYFYWYRQILGQKVEFLVSFYNNEISEKSEIFDDQFSVERPDGSNFTLKIRSTKLEDSAMYFCASRRTAEGNTIYFGEGSWLTVV.

The chain employs TRBV7-6 and TRBJ1-5, with D unclear. Germline V lookup: CDR1 SGHVS, CDR2 FNYEAQ. With 2 bases removed from V and 0 bases from J, the gap between germline ends came to 11 bases. CDR3 size: 16 residues. The CDR3 region is CASSLSSGYSNQPQHF. Written as DNA, the CDR3 is TGTGCCAGCAGCTTAAGCTCGGGATATAGCAATCAGCCCCAGCATTTT.

V is TRBV18 and J is TRBJ2-3, with 7 bases lining up with TRBD1. CDR1 and CDR2 from the germline V gene are KGHSH and LQKENI. The V gene end was trimmed by 4 bases and the J gene end by 4 bases; junction bases not matched to a gene: 5. CDR3 size: 14 residues. The CDR3 DNA reads as TGTGCCAGCTCACAGACAGGGCGGGCAGATACGCAGTATTTT. This gives the protein CASSQTGRADTQYF.

The chain uses TRBV6-1 and TRBJ2-7; 8 bases fit TRBD2. The CDR3 is made up of 15 amino acids. V was clipped by 5 bases and J by 2 bases; unmatched bases: 8. Germline values: CDR1 MNHNS, CDR2 SASEGT. The CDR3 reads CASSKPGLGAYEQYF. CDR3 DNA: TGTGCCAGCAGTAAACCGGGACTAGGAGCCTACGAGCAGTACTTC.

The chain combines TRBV25-1 with TRBJ1-2, with D perhaps TRBD1 (5 bases). Trimming removed 4 bases from V and 8 bases from J, with 20 bases in between. CDR1 is MGHDK, CDR2 SYGVNS, per germline. The CDR3 is 15 amino acids. CDR3 DNA sequence: TGTGCCAGCAGTGGAGTATTCGGGGGGAGAGGGGGCTACACCTTC. Protein: CASSGVFGGRGGYTF.

This sequence joins TRBV5-1 and TRBJ1-1, with 9 bases fitting TRBD1. Germline V gives CDR1 SGHRS, CDR2 YFSETQ. The V gene end was trimmed by 4 bases and the J gene end by 1 base; junction bases not matched to a gene: 8. CDR3 length: 16 amino acids. DNA for the CDR3: TGCGCCAGCAGCCCGGACAGGGGACAGGCGAACACTGAAGCTTTCTTT. This encodes CASSPDRGQANTEAFF.

The genes are TRBV19 and TRBJ2-7, with D possibly TRBD1 on 6 matching bases. Germline V gene lookup returns CDR1 LNHDA and CDR2 SQIVND (reference sequence). Trimming took off 5 bases at V and 3 bases at J, with 23 bases between the two ends. The CDR3 totals 17 residues. The CDR3 coding sequence is TGTGCCAGTAGTGCCCAAAGGGCGGCCAGGGGTTACTACGAGCAGTACTTC. Translation gives CASSAQRAARGYYEQYF.

The J gene is TRBJ2-3, the V gene TRBV5-1, with D tentatively TRBD1 (5 bases). With 5 bases removed from V and 3 bases from J, the gap between germline ends came to 19 bases. The length of the CDR3 is 16 residues. Germline loops: CDR1 SGHRS, CDR2 YFSETQ. This chain's CDR3 is CASRKTASPNTDTQYF. In DNA form, the CDR3 reads TGCGCCAGCAGAAAGACAGCGAGTCCCAATACAGATACGCAGTATTTT.

The J gene is TRBJ2-3, the V gene TRBV19; possible D gene TRBD1, 5 bases. V lost 7 bases and J lost 7, with 15 bases in between. The germline V gene has CDR1 LNHDA and CDR2 SQIVND (reference sequence). The CDR3 runs 13 residues. The CDR3 here is CASTTGDRYTQYF. DNA of the CDR3: TGTGCCAGTACTACCGGAGACAGATATACGCAGTATTTT.

V is TRBV5-6 and J is TRBJ2-1, with 12 bases lining up with TRBD2. Per the germline V gene, CDR1 is SGHDT and CDR2 is YYEEEE. CDR3 size: 18 residues. The J segment lost 1 base and the V segment lost 4 bases, leaving 9 bases of the junction unmatched. The CDR3 region is CASSPTTSGGLSYNEQFF. The CDR3 region has the DNA TGTGCCAGCAGCCCTACTACTAGCGGGGGGTTATCCTACAATGAGCAGTTCTTC. The full variable domain, its missing parts supplied by reference TRBV5-6 and TRBJ2-1, is DAGVTQSPTHLIKTRGQQVTLRCSPKSGHDTVSWYQQALGQGPQFIFQYYEEEERQRGNFPDRFSGHQFPNYSSELNVNALLLGDSALYLCASSPTTSGGLSYNEQFFGPGTRLTVL.

The V call is TRBV6-5, the J call TRBJ1-3, with D uncertain. With 5 bases removed from V and 4 bases from J, the gap between germline ends came to 9 bases. The length of the CDR3 is 13 residues. CDR1 MNHEY and CDR2 SVGAGI come from the germline V gene. CDR3 DNA: TGTGCCAGCAGTCCGTTCGTCGGAAACACCATATATTTT. It is translated as CASSPFVGNTIYF.

The rearrangement joins TRBV29-1 to TRBJ2-2, with TRBD1 as a possible D gene (6 bases). V lost 5 bases to trimming and J lost 3 bases, with 13 bases between them. Germline assignment: CDR1 SQVTM and CDR2 ANQGSEA. The CDR3 is 14 amino acids. For the CDR3, the DNA is TGCAGCGTTTACGGCAGGGGCGACACCGGGGAGCTGTTTTTT. It yields the protein CSVYGRGDTGELFF.

This clone showed up just once. The chain has TRBV5-1 and TRBJ2-2; the D gene is possibly TRBD2 (6 bases). V was pared by 0 bases and J by 1 base, with 7 bases between. Per the germline V gene, CDR1 is SGHRS and CDR2 is YFSETQ. The CDR3 has 15 amino acids. CDR3 amino acids: CASSLGGLNTGELFF. The DNA for the CDR3 is TGCGCCAGCAGCTTGGGGGGACTGAACACCGGGGAGCTGTTTTTT.

The chain couples TRBV6-1 to TRBJ2-1; 9 bases align to TRBD1. Losses at the gene ends were 7 bases for V and 5 bases for J; bases not matched to a gene: 6. Germline-derived CDR1 and CDR2 are MNHNS and SASEGT. CDR3 length equals 14 residues. CDR3 DNA: TGTGCCAGCAACGACAGGGGGAGGGACAATGAGCAGTTCTTC. Residues: CASNDRGRDNEQFF.

This sequence joins TRBV10-2 and TRBJ2-1; 10 bases match TRBD2. The CDR3 extends over 14 amino acids. V shed 6 bases and J 1 base; nucleotides not matched to a gene: 0. CDR1 WSHSY and CDR2 SAAADI come from the germline V gene. CDR3 sequence reads: CASRTSGSYNEQFF. The CDR3 nucleotides read TGCGCCAGCAGGACTAGCGGGTCCTACAATGAGCAGTTCTTC.

The rearrangement links TRBV5-1 to TRBJ2-3, with TRBD2 as a possible D gene (6 bases). Germline loops: CDR1 SGHRS, CDR2 YFSETQ. There are 20 residues in the CDR3. V dropped 0 bases and J dropped 4 bases, with 27 bases sitting between them. The CDR3 loop reads CASSLGGLRKGLNPPDTQYF. In DNA, the CDR3 is TGCGCCAGCAGCTTGGGTGGGCTGCGTAAAGGACTAAACCCCCCAGATACGCAGTATTTT. The full variable domain, its missing parts supplied by reference TRBV5-1 and TRBJ2-3, is KAGVTQTPRYLIKTRGQQVTLSCSPISGHRSVSWYQQTPGQGLQFLFEYFSETQRNKGNFPGRFSGRQFSNSRSEMNVSTLELGDSALYLCASSLGGLRKGLNPPDTQYFGPGTRLTVL.